The 27 T cell receptor beta chains presented below share a single source sample, sequenced in a study of cytomegalovirus exposure and HLA in healthy donors. 60 Vbeta and 13 Jbeta primers were used in PCR. The repertoire was sequenced with immunoSEQ multiplex PCR; TCRdb's copy has only in-frame clones and lacks some. This sample has around 180,000 clones, with approximately 71% found just once. The sample taken for sequencing was PBMCs. The receptors here all came from a girl between 10 and 17 years old in good health and CMV-seronegative.

V usage is TRBV5-1 and J usage is TRBJ2-3, with 8 bases identical to TRBD1. The V gene end was trimmed by 5 bases and the J gene end by 5 bases; junction bases not matched to a gene: 7. The CDR3 extends over 14 amino acids. CDR1 and CDR2 (germline): SGHRS, YFSETQ. The CDR3 sequence: CASRFRTGRDTQYF. CDR3 nucleotide sequence: TGCGCCAGCAGGTTCAGGACAGGGCGAGATACGCAGTATTTT.

The chain uses TRBV5-1 and TRBJ2-7; 8 bases are shared with TRBD1. The germline V gene has CDR1 SGHRS and CDR2 YFSETQ. With 3 bases clipped from V and 4 bases from J, the junction kept 9 bases outside the gene matches. This CDR3 has 15 amino acids. The CDR3 nucleotides are TGCGCCAGCAGCTCACAAGGGACAGGATTATACGAGCAGTACTTC. This sequence encodes CASSSQGTGLYEQYF.

There are a few counts of this clone. V usage is TRBV7-8 and J usage is TRBJ1-1; D uncertain. In germline, CDR1 is SGHVS, CDR2 FQNEAQ. The CDR3 contains 12 residues. Trimming stripped 3 bases from V and 5 bases from J, with 7 bases between. The CDR3 DNA is TGTGCCAGCAGCTTCGGGGAGACTGAAGCTTTCTTT. This sequence encodes CASSFGETEAFF. The whole variable domain, remainder taken from reference TRBV7-8 and TRBJ1-1, is GAGVSQSPRYKVAKRGQDVALRCDPISGHVSLFWYQQALGQGPEFLTYFQNEAQLDKSGLPSDRFFAERPEGSVSTLKIQRTQQEDSAVYLCASSFGETEAFFGQGTRLTVV.

The rearrangement uses TRBV2 and TRBJ1-1, with D possibly matching TRBD1 (5 bases). The CDR3 sequence is 15 residues long. The V end was cut by 3 bases, the J end by 2 bases, with 13 bases between. Germline CDR1 reads SNHLY; CDR2 reads FYNNEI. The CDR3 nucleotides are TGTGCCAGCAGTGATCTCGGGGGGGTCAACACTGAAGCTTTCTTT. It yields the protein CASSDLGGVNTEAFF.

V usage is TRBV9 and J usage is TRBJ2-2, with TRBD2 matching 9 bases. J lost 4 bases, V lost 4 bases, and 8 bases had no gene match. CDR3 length equals 16 residues. In germline, CDR1 is SGDLS, CDR2 YYNGEE. In DNA form, the CDR3 reads TGTGCCAGCAGCCCCCGCGGGGGGGCGAGCACCGGGGAGCTGTTTTTT. Protein sequence: CASSPRGGASTGELFF. Full variable domain (missing parts from reference TRBV9 and TRBJ2-2): DSGVTQTPKHLITATGQRVTLRCSPRSGDLSVYWYQQSLDQGLQFLIQYYNGEERAKGNILERFSAQQFPDLHSELNLSSLELGDSALYFCASSPRGGASTGELFFGEGSRLTVL.

This clone was detected a few times. This chain joins TRBV11-2 and TRBJ2-1, with D unresolved. Trimming took 6 bases from V and 6 from J, leaving 15 bases between them. The CDR3 is 14 residues long. Germline V gene data show CDR1 as SGHAT and CDR2 as FQNNGV. The CDR3 region is CASSTARRSNEQFF. Here the CDR3 DNA reads TGTGCCAGCAGTACGGCGAGGCGGAGCAATGAGCAGTTCTTC.

The J gene is TRBJ1-2, the V gene TRBV10-3; a possible D gene is TRBD1 (6 bases). This CDR3 comprises 14 residues. The V gene's germline CDR1 is ENHRY and CDR2 SYGVKD. V lost 4 bases, J lost 1 base, and 10 bases lay in between. CDR3 loop: CAISVSDSNYGYTF. CDR3 sequence (DNA): TGTGCCATCAGTGTCTCGGACAGTAACTATGGCTACACCTTC.

This clone was counted a few times. The chain employs TRBV9 and TRBJ1-2, with 9 bases fitting TRBD1. The CDR3 length is 15 residues. V was pared by 3 bases and J by 7 bases, with 10 bases of the junction left unmatched. Germline CDR1 SGDLS, CDR2 YYNGEE. In DNA, the CDR3 is TGTGCCAGCAGCGGCCGGGACAGGGTTTCGGGTGGCTACACCTTC. This codes for CASSGRDRVSGGYTF.

This clone was seen more than once but under ten times. The V and J genes are TRBV4-2 and TRBJ2-7; D gene uncertain. V was trimmed by 1 base and J by 2 bases, leaving 3 bases between them. The CDR3 is made up of 12 amino acids. The V gene's germline CDR1 is LGHNA and CDR2 YNFKEQ. CDR3 loop: CASSQAAYEQYF. The CDR3 DNA sequence: TGTGCCAGCAGCCAAGCGGCCTACGAGCAGTACTTC.

In nucleotides, the CDR3 is TGTGCCAGCACCCTACCCGAAGCTTTCTTT. Translating gives CASTLPEAFF. V and J are TRBV12-1 and TRBJ1-1. TRBV12-1 is recorded as a pseudogene. The CDR3 is made up of 10 amino acids.

This chain links TRBV10-1 with TRBJ1-1; no clear D. Germline assignment: CDR1 WNHNN and CDR2 SYGVQD (reference sequence). The CDR3 has 13 amino acids. V lost 3 bases and J 2 bases, leaving 7 bases between the germline ends. This CDR3 reads CASSDGLNTEAFF. Written as DNA, the CDR3 is TGCGCCAGCAGTGACGGACTAAACACTGAAGCTTTCTTT.

The chain links TRBV7-9 to TRBJ2-1; D might be TRBD1 (5 bases). Germline loops: CDR1 SEHNR, CDR2 FQNEAQ (reference sequence). Trimming cost V 6 bases and J 4 bases, with 10 bases left between them. The CDR3 runs 13 residues. The CDR3 loop reads CASSLTAYNEQFF. CDR3 in DNA: TGTGCCAGCAGTCTGACAGCTTACAATGAGCAGTTCTTC.

J is TRBJ2-5 and V is TRBV14, with D possibly TRBD1 on 6 matching bases. The V end lost 4 bases, the J end lost 4 bases, and 16 bases lay between the germline ends. Germline V gene sequence: CDR1 SGHDN, CDR2 FVKESK. This CDR3 has 15 residues. The CDR3, as DNA: TGTGCCAGCAGCCTACCCGGAACAGGGTCAGAGACCCAGTACTTC. It codes for CASSLPGTGSETQYF. Based on the CDR3 plus reference TRBV14 and TRBJ2-5, the full variable domain is EAGVTQFPSHSVIEKGQTVTLRCDPISGHDNLYWYRRVMGKEIKFLLHFVKESKQDESGMPNNRFLAERTGGTYSTLKVQPAELEDSGVYFCASSLPGTGSETQYFGPGTRLLVL.

Only a few counts were recorded for this clone. Other DNA sequences from this sample encode an identical CDR3 as well. The V and J genes are TRBV5-6 and TRBJ1-5, with a weak D call TRBD1 (5 bases). Germline V gives CDR1 SGHDT, CDR2 YYEEEE. V lost 2 bases and J lost 6, with 6 bases in between. The CDR3 spans 12 residues. The CDR3 bases are TGTGCCAGCAGCTTAAGGGGTCAGCCCCAGCATTTT. Translated, it gives CASSLRGQPQHF.

The rearrangement joins TRBV7-9 to TRBJ1-6, with 8 nucleotides matching TRBD1. Germline V gene data show CDR1 as SEHNR and CDR2 as FQNEAQ (reference sequence). V lost 5 bases to trimming and J lost 10 bases; unmatched junction nucleotides: 10. The CDR3 extends over 15 amino acids. In nucleotides, the CDR3 is TGTGCCAGCAGCCCAACTTCCGGGACAGGCTCACCCCTCCACTTT. Residues: CASSPTSGTGSPLHF.

This clone was seen only once. V is TRBV5-1 and J is TRBJ1-2; TRBD1 matches 7 bases. J was trimmed by 3 bases and V by 0 bases; bases with no gene match: 5. The CDR3 is 15 amino acids. Looked up from germline, CDR1 is SGHRS and CDR2 is YFSETQ. CDR3 amino acids: CASSLGTGPDYGYTF. For the CDR3, the DNA is TGCGCCAGCAGCTTGGGGACAGGTCCTGACTATGGCTACACCTTC.

The chain carries TRBV9 and TRBJ2-7, with 8 positions matching TRBD2. Germline values: CDR1 SGDLS, CDR2 YYNGEE. The trim removed 4 bases at V and 6 bases at J, leaving 15 bases unmatched. The CDR3 has 16 amino acids. The chain's CDR3 is CASSPSPPGGPREQYF. CDR3 nucleotide sequence: TGTGCCAGCAGCCCGAGTCCCCCGGGGGGGCCACGCGAGCAGTACTTC.

This chain links TRBV5-6 with TRBJ1-2, with D hard to call. This CDR3 region has 14 residues. Between the trimmed V and J ends, which lost 0 bases and 9 bases, there was a span of 15 bases. Looked up from germline, CDR1 is SGHDT and CDR2 is YYEEEE. The CDR3 nucleotides read TGTGCCAGCAGCTTGGTGCCGATAGAGCGAAGCTACACCTTC. Amino acids: CASSLVPIERSYTF.

Only a few counts were recorded for this clone. The chain couples TRBV29-1 to TRBJ1-1, with D possibly being TRBD1 (6 bases). V dropped 7 bases and J dropped 5 bases, with 11 bases sitting between them. Germline V gene sequence: CDR1 SQVTM, CDR2 ANQGSEA. The CDR3 length is 11 residues. The CDR3 DNA reads as TGCAGCGCCAGGGGAGAAACTGAAGCTTTCTTT. Protein: CSARGETEAFF.

This clone has only one observation. The chain has TRBV18 and TRBJ1-4; 9 bases match TRBD1. The germline V gene encodes CDR1 KGHSH and CDR2 LQKENI. The length of the CDR3 is 14 residues. J was trimmed by 6 bases and V by 6 bases; bases with no gene match: 5. The CDR3 loop is CASSYRDRDEKLFF. CDR3 DNA: TGTGCCAGCTCCTACAGGGACAGGGATGAAAAACTGTTTTTT.

The J gene is TRBJ1-2, the V gene TRBV27; D gene ambiguous. V lost 0 bases and J lost 4, with 18 bases in between. The CDR3 is made up of 17 amino acids. Germline CDR1 MNHEY, CDR2 SMNVEV (reference sequence). The CDR3 here is CASSLSAVETRFYGYTF. The CDR3 DNA sequence: TGTGCCAGCAGTTTATCGGCGGTGGAAACTAGATTCTATGGCTACACCTTC.

This clone was picked up one time. The chain has TRBV30 and TRBJ2-5; tentative D call: TRBD1 (6 bases). CDR1 and CDR2 (germline): GTSNPN, SVGIG (reference sequence). The ends were cut back, 8 bases at V and 4 bases at J, with 20 bases in the middle. The CDR3 totals 14 residues. Here the CDR3 DNA reads TGTGCCGGGGCAGGGCAGGGGATTGTAGAGACCCAGTACTTC. This encodes CAGAGQGIVETQYF.

The chain has TRBV6-1 and TRBJ1-2; D may be TRBD1 (6 bases). Looked up from germline, CDR1 is MNHNS and CDR2 is SASEGT. V lost 4 bases, J lost 8 bases, and 20 bases lay in between. The length of the CDR3 is 15 residues. This CDR3 is CASSAGDTVFGGYTF. The CDR3 region has the DNA TGTGCCAGCAGTGCCGGGGACACCGTATTTGGAGGCTACACCTTC.

This chain connects TRBV5-4 to TRBJ1-1; TRBD1 might be the D (5 bases). Trimming removed 3 bases from V and 3 bases from J, with 12 bases in between. From germline, CDR1 is SGHNT and CDR2 YYREEE (reference sequence). The CDR3 totals 14 residues. The CDR3 nucleotides are TGTGCCAGCAGCTCGAAACCAGGGTACACTGAAGCTTTCTTT. Protein: CASSSKPGYTEAFF.

This clone was seen more than once but under ten times. The rearrangement joins TRBV19 to TRBJ1-5; TRBD1 matches 10 bases. V shed 9 bases and J 0 bases; nucleotides not matched to a gene: 11. Looked up from germline, CDR1 is LNHDA and CDR2 is SQIVND (reference sequence). CDR3 length: 17 amino acids. This CDR3 reads CASRAGQGSYSNQPQHF. For the CDR3, the DNA is TGTGCCAGCCGGGCGGGACAGGGGTCTTATAGCAATCAGCCCCAGCATTTT.

This clone has more than one count but fewer than ten. The CDR3 DNA follows: TGTGCCAGCAACTACCGTGGCCGAGACACCGGGGAGCTGTTTTTT. It codes for CASNYRGRDTGELFF. The rearrangement joins TRBV6-5 to TRBJ2-2; D uncertain. The CDR3 contains 15 residues. Germline assignment: CDR1 MNHEY and CDR2 SVGAGI. Trimming took off 7 bases at V and 3 bases at J, with 15 bases between the two ends.

In its sample, this clone was seen a few times. The chain's CDR3 is CASSARTYNEQFF. The CDR3 nucleotides are TGTGCCAGCAGCGCCAGAACCTACAATGAGCAGTTCTTC. This rearrangement joins TRBV7-7 to TRBJ2-1, with D hard to call. The CDR3 extends over 13 amino acids. V shed 5 bases and J shed 2 bases, with 7 bases lying between them. CDR1 is SSHAT and CDR2 is FNYEAQ in the germline V gene (reference sequence). Full variable domain (outside the CDR3, taken from reference TRBV7-7 and TRBJ2-1): GAGVSQSPRYKVTKRGQDVTLRCDPISSHATLYWYQQALGQGPEFLTYFNYEAQPDKSGLPSDRFSAERPEGSISTLTIQRTEQRDSAMYRCASSARTYNEQFFGPGTRLTVL.